The present entry profiles one TCR beta chain with its context. What it binds is unknown. This sample is part of a study of cytomegalovirus exposure and HLA in healthy donors. Study-wide context: An earlier analysis found 110 million or so unique TCR beta sequences from approximately 190 million T cells. Inside one of the first data releases sat about 85 million unique TCRs taken from HLA-typed donors. General study findings and limits: A later analysis linked a missense DCLRE1C variant to TCR beta V- and J-gene trimming. High sensitivity and specificity were reportedly achieved when the classifier diagnosed cytomegalovirus status.

It was with 60 Vbeta and 13 Jbeta primers that the PCR ran. Measured with immunoSEQ multiplex PCR; TCRdb has only the in-frame clones, and not every one. The sample contains 150,000 to 200,000 clones, 78% of which appear only once. The CDR3 spans 13 residues. With 4 bases removed from V and 3 bases from J, the gap between germline ends came to 9 bases. Germline-derived CDR1 and CDR2 are SGHTA and FQGTGA. This chain connects TRBV7-3 to TRBJ2-5; TRBD2 might be the D (6 bases). The clonotype comes from a woman between 35 and 50 years old in good health and CMV-seronegative. Sequenced sample: PBMCs. The CDR3 DNA reads TGTGCCAGCAGCTCGAGGAGGGAAGAGACCCAGTACTTC. It yields the protein CASSSRREETQYF.